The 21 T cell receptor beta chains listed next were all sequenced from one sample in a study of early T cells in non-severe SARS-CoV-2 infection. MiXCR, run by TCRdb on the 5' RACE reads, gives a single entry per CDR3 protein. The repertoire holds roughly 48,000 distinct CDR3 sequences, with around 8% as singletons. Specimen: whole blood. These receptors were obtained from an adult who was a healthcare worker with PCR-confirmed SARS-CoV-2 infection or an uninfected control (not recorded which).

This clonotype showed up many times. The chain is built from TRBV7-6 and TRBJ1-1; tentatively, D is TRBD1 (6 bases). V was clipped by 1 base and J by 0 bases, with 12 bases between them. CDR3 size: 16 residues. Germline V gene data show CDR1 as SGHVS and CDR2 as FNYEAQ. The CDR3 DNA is TGTGCCAGCAGCTTAGAAGATTGGGGGCTGAACACTGAAGCTTTCTTT. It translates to CASSLEDWGLNTEAFF.

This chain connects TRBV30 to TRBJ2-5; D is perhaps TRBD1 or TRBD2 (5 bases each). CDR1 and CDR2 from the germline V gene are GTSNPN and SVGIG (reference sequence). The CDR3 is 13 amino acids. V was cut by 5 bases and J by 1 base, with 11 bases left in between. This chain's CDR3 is CAWGDGIQETQYF. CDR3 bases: TGTGCCTGGGGGGACGGTATCCAAGAGACCCAGTACTTC.

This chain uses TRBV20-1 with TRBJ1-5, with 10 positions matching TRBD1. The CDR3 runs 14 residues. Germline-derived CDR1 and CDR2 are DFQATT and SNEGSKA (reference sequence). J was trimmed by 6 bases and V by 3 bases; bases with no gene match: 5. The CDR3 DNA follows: TGCAGTGCTAGCGCGGGACAGGGGACTCAGCCCCAGCATTTT. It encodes CSASAGQGTQPQHF.

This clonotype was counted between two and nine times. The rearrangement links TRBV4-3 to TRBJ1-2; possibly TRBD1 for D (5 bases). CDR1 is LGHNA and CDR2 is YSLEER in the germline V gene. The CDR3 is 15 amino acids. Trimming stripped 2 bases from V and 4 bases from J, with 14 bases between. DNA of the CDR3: TGCGCCAGCAGCCAATCTGGGGCAGGCGGCTATGGCTACACCTTC. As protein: CASSQSGAGGYGYTF.

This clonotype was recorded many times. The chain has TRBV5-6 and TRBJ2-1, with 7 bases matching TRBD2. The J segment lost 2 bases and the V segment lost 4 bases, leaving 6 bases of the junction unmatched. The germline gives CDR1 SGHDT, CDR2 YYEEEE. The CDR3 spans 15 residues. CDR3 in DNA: TGTGCCAGCAGCCGATGGGGGGGTACCTACAATGAGCAGTTCTTC. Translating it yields CASSRWGGTYNEQFF.

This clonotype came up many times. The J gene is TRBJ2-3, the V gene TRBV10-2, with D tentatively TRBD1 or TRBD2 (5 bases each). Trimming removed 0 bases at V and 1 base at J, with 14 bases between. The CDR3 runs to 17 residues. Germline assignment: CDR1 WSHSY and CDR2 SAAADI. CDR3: CASSESTGRPRTDTQYF. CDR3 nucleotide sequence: TGCGCCAGCAGTGAGTCGACGGGGCGCCCTCGCACAGATACGCAGTATTTT.

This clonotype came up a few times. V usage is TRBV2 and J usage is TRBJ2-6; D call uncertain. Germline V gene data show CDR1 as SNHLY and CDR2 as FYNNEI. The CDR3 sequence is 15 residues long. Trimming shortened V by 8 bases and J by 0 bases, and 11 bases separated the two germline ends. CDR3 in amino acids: CASCRTNSGANVLTF. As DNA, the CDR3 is TGTGCCAGCTGTAGGACCAACTCTGGGGCCAACGTCCTGACTTTC.

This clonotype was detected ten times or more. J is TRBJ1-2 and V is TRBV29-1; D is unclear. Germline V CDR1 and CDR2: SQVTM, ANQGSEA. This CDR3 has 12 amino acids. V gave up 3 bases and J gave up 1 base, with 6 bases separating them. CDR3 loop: CSVENSNYGYTF. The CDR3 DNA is TGCAGCGTTGAGAACAGTAACTATGGCTACACCTTC.

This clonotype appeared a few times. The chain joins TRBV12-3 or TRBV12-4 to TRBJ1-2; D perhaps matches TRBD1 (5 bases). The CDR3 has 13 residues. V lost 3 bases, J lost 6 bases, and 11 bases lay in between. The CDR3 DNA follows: TGTGCCAGCAGTTTCGCCAGGGCGGATGGCTACACCTTC. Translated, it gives CASSFARADGYTF.

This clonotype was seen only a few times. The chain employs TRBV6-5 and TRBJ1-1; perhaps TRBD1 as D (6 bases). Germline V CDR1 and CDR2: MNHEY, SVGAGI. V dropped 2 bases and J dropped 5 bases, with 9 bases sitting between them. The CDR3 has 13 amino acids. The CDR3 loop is CASSYGQWTEAFF. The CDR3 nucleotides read TGTGCCAGCAGTTACGGACAGTGGACTGAAGCTTTCTTT.

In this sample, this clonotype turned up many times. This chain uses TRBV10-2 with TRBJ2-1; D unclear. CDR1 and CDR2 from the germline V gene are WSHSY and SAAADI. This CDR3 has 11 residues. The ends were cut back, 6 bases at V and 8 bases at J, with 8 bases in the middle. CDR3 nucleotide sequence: TGCGCCAGCAGGGGGATACATGAGCAGTTCTTC. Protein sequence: CASRGIHEQFF.

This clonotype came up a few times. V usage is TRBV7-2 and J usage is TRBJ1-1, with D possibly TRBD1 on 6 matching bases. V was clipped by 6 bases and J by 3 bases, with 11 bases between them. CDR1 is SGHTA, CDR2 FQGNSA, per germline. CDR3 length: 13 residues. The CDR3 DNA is TGTGCCAGCAGTTCACAGGGCTACACTGAAGCTTTCTTT. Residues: CASSSQGYTEAFF.

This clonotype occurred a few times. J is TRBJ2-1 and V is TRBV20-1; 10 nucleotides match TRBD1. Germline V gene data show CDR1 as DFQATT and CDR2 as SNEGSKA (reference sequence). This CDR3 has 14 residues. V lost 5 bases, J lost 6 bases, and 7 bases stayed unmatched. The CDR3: CSAPRDRGVNEQFF. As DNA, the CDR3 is TGCAGTGCTCCACGGGACAGGGGAGTCAATGAGCAGTTCTTC.

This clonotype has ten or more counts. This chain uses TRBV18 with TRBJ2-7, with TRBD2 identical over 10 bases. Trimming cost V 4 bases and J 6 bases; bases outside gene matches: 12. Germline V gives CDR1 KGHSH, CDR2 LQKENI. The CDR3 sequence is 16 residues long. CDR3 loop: CASSRTLAGVPLEQYF. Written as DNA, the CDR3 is TGTGCCAGCTCACGAACCCTAGCGGGAGTCCCCCTCGAGCAGTACTTC.

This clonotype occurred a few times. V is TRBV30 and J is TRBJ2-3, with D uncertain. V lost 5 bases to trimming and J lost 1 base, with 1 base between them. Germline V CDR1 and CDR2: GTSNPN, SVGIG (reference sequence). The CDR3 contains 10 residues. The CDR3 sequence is CAWGTDTQYF. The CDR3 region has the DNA TGTGCCTGGGGCACAGATACGCAGTATTTT.

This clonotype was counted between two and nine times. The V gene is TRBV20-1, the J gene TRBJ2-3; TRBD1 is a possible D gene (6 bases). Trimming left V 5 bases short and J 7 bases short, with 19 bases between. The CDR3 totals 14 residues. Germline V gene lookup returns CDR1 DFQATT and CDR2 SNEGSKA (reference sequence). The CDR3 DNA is TGCAGTGCTGCCCGACAGGTGGAGGTGAATACGCAGTATTTT. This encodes CSAARQVEVNTQYF.

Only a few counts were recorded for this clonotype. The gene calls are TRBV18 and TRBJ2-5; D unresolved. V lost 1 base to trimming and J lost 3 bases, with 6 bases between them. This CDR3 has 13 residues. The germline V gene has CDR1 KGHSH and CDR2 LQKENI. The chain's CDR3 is CASSPRREETQYF. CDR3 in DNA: TGTGCCAGCTCACCACGCCGGGAAGAGACCCAGTACTTC. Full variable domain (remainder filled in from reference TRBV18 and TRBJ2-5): NAGVMQNPRHLVRRRGQEARLRCSPMKGHSHVYWYRQLPEEGLKFMVYLQKENIIDESGMPKERFSAEFPKEGPSILRIQQVVRGDSAAYFCASSPRREETQYFGPGTRLLVL.

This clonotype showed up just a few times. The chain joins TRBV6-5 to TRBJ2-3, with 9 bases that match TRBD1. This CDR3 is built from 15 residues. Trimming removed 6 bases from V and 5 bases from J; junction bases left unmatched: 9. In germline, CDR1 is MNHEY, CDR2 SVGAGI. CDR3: CASSPQGALGDTQYF. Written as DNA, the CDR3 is TGTGCCAGCAGCCCACAGGGGGCGCTGGGAGATACGCAGTATTTT.

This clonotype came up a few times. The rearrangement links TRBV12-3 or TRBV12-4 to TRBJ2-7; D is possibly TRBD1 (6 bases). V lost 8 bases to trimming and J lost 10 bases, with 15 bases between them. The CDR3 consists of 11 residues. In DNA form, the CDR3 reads TGTGCCAGCGGCCAATTGGACAGACAGTACTTC. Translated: CASGQLDRQYF.

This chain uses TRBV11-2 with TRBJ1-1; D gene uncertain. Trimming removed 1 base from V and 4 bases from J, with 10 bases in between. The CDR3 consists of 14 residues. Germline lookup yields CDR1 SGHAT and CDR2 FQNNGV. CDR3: CASSLGTAGTEAFF. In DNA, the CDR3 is TGTGCCAGCAGCTTAGGGACGGCGGGCACTGAAGCTTTCTTT.

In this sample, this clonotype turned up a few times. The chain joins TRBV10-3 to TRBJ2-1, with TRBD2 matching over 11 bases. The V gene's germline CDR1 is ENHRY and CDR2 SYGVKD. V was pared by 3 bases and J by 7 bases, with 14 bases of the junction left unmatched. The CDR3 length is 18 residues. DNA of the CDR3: TGTGCCATCAGTGACCCTGCCCTGACTAGCGGGAAGTTGAATGAGCAGTTCTTC. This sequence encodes CAISDPALTSGKLNEQFF.